Following are 30 T cell receptor beta chains from one sample sequenced in a study of a mutant IDH1 vaccine in newly diagnosed glioma. The assay was immunoSEQ multiplex PCR, and TCRdb's table has in-frame clones only and misses some. Of approximately 35,000 clones listed, around nine tenths are singletons. Their antigen targets remain unknown. Time point specified: week 23, last vaccination. Each vaccine dose was 300 ug of mutant IDH1 20-mer peptide, with topical imiquimod. The source was PBMCs, collected from a glioma patient whose treatment included an IDH1 peptide vaccine. These receptors all stem from a man aged 35-49 years with glioma.

Comment on this clone: Other DNA sequences of this sample code for an identical CDR3. This chain joins TRBV5-6 and TRBJ1-6; no firm D call. In germline, CDR1 is SGHDT, CDR2 YYEEEE. The CDR3 is 17 residues long. V was shortened by 2 bases and J by 10 bases, with 22 bases between the two germline ends. The CDR3 sequence: CASSFLREEKFRSPLHF. The CDR3 nucleotides are TGTGCCAGCAGCTTTCTCCGGGAAGAGAAGTTTCGGTCACCCCTCCACTTT.

The chain is built from TRBV7-8 and TRBJ1-3, with D unclear. Looked up from germline, CDR1 is SGHVS and CDR2 is FQNEAQ. CDR3 size: 17 residues. Trimming took off 1 base at V and 0 bases at J, with 13 bases between the two ends. The CDR3 here is CASSLETRTHSGNTIYF. The CDR3 nucleotides are TGTGCCAGCAGCTTAGAGACGAGGACCCACTCTGGAAACACCATATATTTT.

The chain combines TRBV7-9 with TRBJ1-1; D gene ambiguous. From germline, CDR1 is SEHNR and CDR2 FQNEAQ (reference sequence). The CDR3 is 13 amino acids. V lost 3 bases and J 3 bases, leaving 8 bases between the germline ends. The CDR3 loop reads CASSLASDTEAFF. The CDR3 DNA reads TGTGCCAGCAGCTTGGCCAGTGACACTGAAGCTTTCTTT.

This sequence joins TRBV5-5 and TRBJ2-7; D is ambiguous. Per germline, CDR1 SGHKS and CDR2 YYEKEE (reference sequence). The CDR3 sequence is 16 residues long. V was trimmed by 4 bases and J by 2 bases, leaving 19 bases between them. The CDR3 here is CASSLSVVGPPYEQYV. The CDR3 bases are TGTGCCAGCAGCCTATCCGTCGTCGGGCCACCCTACGAGCAGTACGTC.

J is TRBJ2-7 and V is TRBV6-1; D not certain. The V end was cut by 0 bases, the J end by 3 bases, with 12 bases between. CDR3 size: 15 residues. The germline V gene has CDR1 MNHNS and CDR2 SASEGT. In nucleotides, the CDR3 is TGTGCCAGCAGTGAAGCGCTGTGGCGATACTACGAGCAGTACGTC. It is translated as CASSEALWRYYEQYV.

The rearrangement joins TRBV6-6 to TRBJ1-6, with TRBD1 identical over 7 bases. The junction had 7 bases not matched to a gene; V was cut back by 5 bases and J by 6 bases. Germline V gene data show CDR1 as MNHNY and CDR2 as SVGAGI (reference sequence). This CDR3 is built from 15 residues. The CDR3 here is CASSHRGLSNSPLHF. CDR3 DNA sequence: TGTGCCAGCAGTCACAGGGGACTGAGTAATTCACCCCTCCACTTT.

The rearrangement links TRBV19 to TRBJ1-3; D not certain. Trimming stripped 3 bases from V and 1 base from J, with 13 bases between. Germline assignment: CDR1 LNHDA and CDR2 SQIVND (reference sequence). The CDR3 is made up of 16 amino acids. The CDR3, as DNA: TGTGCCAGTAGTATTTGGGCTTTGAGTTCTGGAAACACCATATATTTT. This codes for CASSIWALSSGNTIYF.

CDR3 in DNA: TGTGCCAGCAGTGTATCAACCTATGGCTACACCTTC. It yields the protein CASSVSTYGYTF. V gene TRBV25-1 combines with J gene TRBJ1-2; D gene unclear. Trimming pared 4 bases from V and 4 bases from J, leaving 7 bases between. Germline lookup yields CDR1 MGHDK and CDR2 SYGVNS. This CDR3 has 12 residues.

The genes are TRBV18 and TRBJ1-2, with D uncertain. Per the germline V gene, CDR1 is KGHSH and CDR2 is LQKENI. Deletions cut 2 bases from V and 1 base from J, with 5 bases between. The CDR3 length is 13 residues. The CDR3 DNA sequence: TGTGCCAGCTCACCAGGCAGTAACTATGGCTACACCTTC. This codes for CASSPGSNYGYTF.

CDR3 nucleotides: TGCGCCAGCAGCACGAGCCATACGGGAAGCCACAATGAGCAGTTCTTC. It codes for CASSTSHTGSHNEQFF. The rearrangement uses TRBV4-3 and TRBJ2-1, with TRBD2 as a possible D gene (5 bases). Trimming removed 5 bases at V and 5 bases at J, with 19 bases between. Germline CDR1 and CDR2: LGHNA and YSLEER. This CDR3 contains 16 residues.

The rearrangement uses TRBV29-1 and TRBJ2-2; 13 nucleotides match TRBD2. There are 14 residues in the CDR3. CDR1 and CDR2 (germline): SQVTM, ANQGSEA. The V and J ends lost 4 bases and 7 bases, in that order; junction bases with no gene match: 3. CDR3 nucleotide sequence: TGCAGCGTTGGAACTAGCGGGAGGGGCGGGGAGCTGTTTTTT. Its protein product is CSVGTSGRGGELFF.

This clone was recorded a few times. V and J are TRBV13 and TRBJ1-1, with D perhaps TRBD1 (6 bases). V lost 5 bases and J lost 6, with 13 bases in between. Looked up from germline, CDR1 is PRHDT and CDR2 is FYEKMQ (reference sequence). The CDR3 has 13 residues. This CDR3 is CASSPDSFAEAFF. The DNA of the CDR3 is TGTGCCAGCAGCCCGGACAGTTTCGCTGAAGCTTTCTTT. Complete variable domain (other parts from reference TRBV13 and TRBJ1-1): AAGVIQSPRHLIKEKRETATLKCYPIPRHDTVYWYQQGPGQDPQFLISFYEKMQSDKGSIPDRFSAQQFSDYHSELNMSSLELGDSALYFCASSPDSFAEAFFGQGTRLTVV.

The CDR3 reads CASSFPTRTLEETQYF. The CDR3 DNA reads as TGTGCCAGCAGCTTCCCGACCCGAACCCTGGAGGAGACCCAGTACTTC. This sequence joins TRBV7-9 and TRBJ2-5; no reliable D call. Germline CDR1 reads SEHNR; CDR2 reads FQNEAQ (reference sequence). Trimming stripped 3 bases from V and 5 bases from J, with 19 bases between. CDR3 length equals 16 residues.

This chain uses TRBV4-2 with TRBJ2-1, with 7 bases fitting TRBD2. The J segment lost 9 bases and the V segment lost 0 bases, leaving 5 bases of the junction unmatched. Germline V gene sequence: CDR1 LGHNA, CDR2 YNFKEQ. This CDR3 is built from 14 residues. The CDR3 region has the DNA TGTGCCAGCAGCCAAGAGTGGCGGGAGAGTGAGCAGTTCTTC. Translation gives CASSQEWRESEQFF.

This sequence joins TRBV7-6 and TRBJ2-2, with a weak D call TRBD1 (6 bases). CDR1 and CDR2 (germline): SGHVS, FNYEAQ. With 5 bases removed from V and 1 base from J, the gap between germline ends came to 17 bases. The CDR3 loop spans 17 amino acids. The CDR3 loop reads CASSVRTAHMNTGELFF. CDR3 nucleotide sequence: TGTGCCAGCAGCGTCCGGACAGCACACATGAACACCGGGGAGCTGTTTTTT.

This chain connects TRBV9 to TRBJ2-1; 9 bases match TRBD2. V shed 4 bases, J shed 5 bases, and the junction held 7 bases outside the gene matches. Germline lookup yields CDR1 SGDLS and CDR2 YYNGEE. The CDR3 totals 15 residues. The CDR3 DNA is TGTGCCAGCAGCCCCCTAGCGGGATGGAACAATGAGCAGTTCTTC. Its protein is CASSPLAGWNNEQFF.

This clone has a single count. V gene TRBV7-9 combines with J gene TRBJ2-6; D unresolved. V was pared by 2 bases and J by 0 bases, with 11 bases between. CDR3 length equals 17 residues. Germline CDR1 and CDR2: SEHNR and FQNEAQ (reference sequence). DNA for the CDR3: TGTGCCAGCAGCTTACCGGGCCAGAGCTCTGGGGCCAACGTCCTGACTTTC. Translation gives CASSLPGQSSGANVLTF.

V is TRBV4-1 and J is TRBJ1-2, with D possibly TRBD1 on 5 matching bases. Germline V CDR1 and CDR2: MGHRA, YSYEKL. The CDR3 contains 17 residues. V was trimmed by 0 bases and J by 8 bases, leaving 22 bases between them. CDR3 nucleotides: TGCGCCAGCAGCCAAGATCTAAGTAGGGACGGGGCCAGGGGCTACACCTTC. Translated, it gives CASSQDLSRDGARGYTF.

The rearrangement links TRBV5-1 to TRBJ2-5; 10 bases line up with TRBD2. V lost 3 bases to trimming and J lost 1 base; unmatched junction nucleotides: 6. The CDR3 contains 16 residues. The germline V gene encodes CDR1 SGHRS and CDR2 YFSETQ. The CDR3 region is CASSSLAGGSQETQYF. CDR3 DNA: TGCGCCAGCAGCTCCTTAGCGGGGGGAAGCCAAGAGACCCAGTACTTC.

The V call is TRBV19, the J call TRBJ2-5; the D gene is possibly TRBD1 (6 bases). Germline CDR1 reads LNHDA; CDR2 reads SQIVND (reference sequence). This CDR3 is 15 amino acids long. With 6 bases removed from V and 1 base from J, the gap between germline ends came to 15 bases. CDR3 bases: TGTGCCAGTAGCGACAGGTCCGGAGCCCAAGAGACCCAGTACTTC. Protein product: CASSDRSGAQETQYF.

V is TRBV5-1 and J is TRBJ1-3, with no clear D. V lost 4 bases and J 1 base, leaving 12 bases between the germline ends. In germline, CDR1 is SGHRS, CDR2 YFSETQ. The CDR3 length is 15 residues. The CDR3 reads CASSPGGMSGNTIYF. CDR3 sequence (DNA): TGCGCCAGCAGCCCCGGAGGAATGTCTGGAAACACCATATATTTT.

This chain uses TRBV7-9 with TRBJ2-1; D is uncertain. Germline CDR1 reads SEHNR; CDR2 reads FQNEAQ (reference sequence). CDR3 length: 17 residues. Between the trimmed V and J ends, which lost 5 bases and 1 base, there was a span of 18 bases. The chain's CDR3 is CASSKEKTDGSYNEQFF. The CDR3 nucleotides are TGTGCCAGCAGCAAGGAGAAGACTGACGGGTCCTACAATGAGCAGTTCTTC. Drawing the rest from reference TRBV7-9 and TRBJ2-1, the complete variable domain is DTGVSQNPRHKITKRGQNVTFRCDPISEHNRLYWYRQTLGQGPEFLTYFQNEAQLEKSRLLSDRFSAERPKGSFSTLEIQRTEQGDSAMYLCASSKEKTDGSYNEQFFGPGTRLTVL.

The chain links TRBV28 to TRBJ2-7; maybe TRBD2 (6 bases). In germline, CDR1 is MDHEN, CDR2 SYDVKM. The CDR3 spans 15 residues. V shed 2 bases and J shed 0 bases, with 11 bases lying between them. CDR3 loop: CASSLAGRGSYEQYV. The CDR3 bases are TGTGCCAGCAGTTTAGCGGGAAGGGGCTCCTACGAGCAGTACGTC.

The CDR3 coding sequence is TGTGCCAGCAGCCACACAGGGGGTGGCGAGCAGTACTTC. As protein: CASSHTGGGEQYF. The rearrangement links TRBV2 to TRBJ2-7; 8 nucleotides agree with TRBD1. Germline V gene data show CDR1 as SNHLY and CDR2 as FYNNEI. The CDR3 is made up of 13 amino acids. J was trimmed by 6 bases and V by 6 bases; bases with no gene match: 7. Looking up the rest from reference TRBV2 and TRBJ2-7 gives the full variable domain: EPEVTQTPSHQVTQMGQEVILRCVPISNHLYFYWYRQILGQKVEFLVSFYNNEISEKSEIFDDQFSVERPDGSNFTLKIRSTKLEDSAMYFCASSHTGGGEQYFGPGTRLTVT.

There are a few counts of this clone. V gene TRBV7-8 combines with J gene TRBJ2-7; 9 bases agree with TRBD2. V dropped 5 bases and J dropped 2; count of bases not matched to a gene: 4. Per germline, CDR1 SGHVS and CDR2 FQNEAQ. The CDR3 runs 14 residues. The CDR3 is CASSPTSGPYEQYV. In DNA, the CDR3 is TGTGCCAGCAGCCCGACTAGCGGACCCTACGAGCAGTACGTC.

This clone was observed a handful of times. This sequence joins TRBV6-1 and TRBJ2-7; 12 bases match TRBD2. Germline CDR1 and CDR2: MNHNS and SASEGT. This CDR3 comprises 15 residues. The ends lost 1 base at V and 5 bases at J; junction bases unmatched: 3. In nucleotides, the CDR3 is TGTGCCAGCAGTGAAGAGACTAGCGGGGGTAACGAGCAGTACGTC. This translates into CASSEETSGGNEQYV.

The J gene is TRBJ2-7, the V gene TRBV4-1, with a weak D call TRBD1 (6 bases). The CDR3 runs 18 residues. CDR1 is MGHRA, CDR2 YSYEKL, per germline. The V and J ends lost 3 bases and 8 bases respectively, with 29 bases between them. CDR3 sequence: CASSQFRDIPRLGFKQYF. The CDR3 DNA reads as TGCGCCAGCAGCCAGTTTAGGGACATCCCTCGCCTGGGGTTCAAGCAGTACTTC.

This chain links TRBV7-2 with TRBJ2-6; 8 bases fit TRBD2. Germline CDR1 is SGHTA and CDR2 is FQGNSA. This CDR3 spans 18 amino acids. The junction had 12 bases not matched to a gene; V was cut back by 5 bases and J by 3 bases. The CDR3 loop reads CASSRPGLAPVGANVLTF. As DNA, the CDR3 is TGTGCCAGCAGCCGTCCCGGACTAGCTCCGGTTGGGGCCAACGTCCTGACTTTC. The whole variable domain, filled in from reference TRBV7-2 and TRBJ2-6, reads GAGVSQSPSNKVTEKGKDVELRCDPISGHTALYWYRQSLGQGLEFLIYFQGNSAPDKSGLPSDRFSAERTGGSVSTLTIQRTQQEDSAVYLCASSRPGLAPVGANVLTFGAGSRLTVL.

This chain uses TRBV7-2 with TRBJ2-5, with 10 bases identical to TRBD2. The trim removed 5 bases at V and 5 bases at J, leaving 5 bases unmatched. CDR1 is SGHTA, CDR2 FQGNSA, per germline. The CDR3 has 14 amino acids. CDR3 sequence: CASSRTGLAETQYF. Here the CDR3 DNA reads TGTGCCAGCAGCCGTACGGGACTAGCGGAGACCCAGTACTTC.

The V gene is TRBV5-4, the J gene TRBJ2-5, with 7 bases lining up with TRBD2. J was trimmed by 7 bases and V by 0 bases; bases with no gene match: 0. Germline loops: CDR1 SGHNT, CDR2 YYREEE (reference sequence). The CDR3 sequence is 12 residues long. The CDR3 region has the DNA TGTGCCAGCAGCTTGGCTAGCGGGACCCAGTACTTC. This gives the protein CASSLASGTQYF.